This T cell receptor beta chain was identified during a study of OX40 agonist ivuxolimab in advanced cancers. Overall study: It was permissible to have had prior anti-PD-1, anti-PD-L1 or anti-CTLA-4 therapy, and around 40% had some.

The repertoire was sequenced with immunoSEQ multiplex PCR; TCRdb's copy has only in-frame clones and lacks some. This sample has some 95,000 clones, with over 75% found just once. Anyone with autoimmune disease history or systemic immunosuppression was excluded. Samples of blood were obtained at baseline, on cycle 4 day 1, and on cycle 7 day 1. By share, this clone ranks as medium-sized. Its antigen is not identified. The same CDR3 arises from other DNA sequences in this sample as well. CDR1 is SNHLY, CDR2 FYNNEI, per germline. The CDR3 is 16 amino acids. The germline V and J ends were trimmed by 4 bases and 0 bases, with 13 bases remaining between them. Study-wide points: At 0.1 to 3.0 mg/kg and by week 6, clonal expansion occurred in CD4+ and CD8+ blood T cells.

The chain uses TRBV2 and TRBJ1-5; D ambiguous. The TCR sequence derives from an adult with an advanced solid tumor such as melanoma, head and neck, liver or kidney cancer. The sample here was CD4+ or CD8+ T cells sorted from blood, taken in a trial of the OX40 agonist ivuxolimab. The CDR3 sequence is CASSGGANPSNQPQHF. The CDR3 coding sequence is TGTGCCAGCAGTGGGGGAGCAAACCCTAGCAATCAGCCCCAGCATTTT.